This T cell receptor beta chain derives from a study of blood T cell repertoires in COVID-19. Overall study context: COVID-19 samples from acute and convalescent phases originated in the United States, Italy and Spain. In each case, the material was cDNA or gDNA derived from T cells, B-cell-depleted T cells, or PBMCs.

The CDR3 extends over 18 amino acids. The V end lost 1 base, the J end lost 1 base, and 19 bases lay between the germline ends. CDR1 SGHVS and CDR2 FNYEAQ come from the germline V gene. Original handling: Reference gene primer amplification gave nucleated cell count estimates. The table came from immunoSEQ multiplex PCR; TCRdb's copy has only in-frame clones and leaves some out. V and J calls and clone size are given by that table; D and trimming were obtained from the DNA. The sample lists roughly 480,000 clones, roughly nine tenths occurring once. Patients in Seattle were enrolled during active infection, then followed longitudinally.

This receptor was obtained from a man younger than 30 with COVID-19, enrolled during active disease. The V and J genes are TRBV7-6 and TRBJ1-1; D is possibly TRBD1 (5 bases). The specimen was peripheral blood. The CDR3 region has the DNA TGTGCCAGCAGCTTAGAGCGGGGGGGGATGAACAGGAACACTGAAGCTTTCTTT. It encodes CASSLERGGMNRNTEAFF.